This T cell receptor (beta chain) was identified during a study of control samples from healthy donors and cancer patients. Sequencing used immunoSEQ multiplex PCR; TCRdb keeps in-frame clones, though not all of them. There are about 80,000 clones in the sample; roughly 88% occur only once, and around 10% lies in the top ten. CDR1 KGHDR and CDR2 SFDVKD come from the germline V gene. The CDR3 loop spans 14 amino acids. Unmatched junction bases numbered 12, after V lost 11 bases and J lost 5 bases. The rearrangement joins TRBV24-1 to TRBJ2-5, with 8 bases matching TRBD2. Sequenced input: PBMCs. The TCR originated in a man aged 60-69 years with head and neck cancer. CDR3 DNA sequence: TGTGCCATATCGGCGGGGGGTGCGGGGGAGACCCAGTACTTC. It encodes CAISAGGAGETQYF.